This is a list of T cell receptor beta chains from one sample in a study of T cell responses to AZD1222 COVID-19 vaccine. The table came from immunoSEQ multiplex PCR; TCRdb's copy has only in-frame clones and leaves some out. This table holds roughly 140,000 clones, approximately 90% found once. Source: peripheral blood, taken on day 0 of AZD1222 vaccination. These receptors were obtained from an adult in good health. Each CDR3 is given with its conserved first and last residue. A D gene is named only where the DNA matches it firmly.

J	V	D	DNA	CDR3
TRBJ2-7	TRBV20-1	-	TGCAGTGTATACGGATCCTACGAGCAGTACTTC	CSVYGSYEQYF
TRBJ1-3	TRBV25-1	-	TGTGCCAGCACCCGCTCTGGAAACACCATATATTTT	CASTRSGNTIYF
TRBJ1-1	TRBV19	-	TGTGCCAGTAGTGCTCGGGGGACTGAAGCTTTCTTT	CASSARGTEAFF
TRBJ1-2	TRBV15	-	TGTGCCACCAGTGATTTGTATGGCTACACCTTC	CATSDLYGYTF
TRBJ1-2	TRBV5-1	-	TGCGCCAGCAGCTTGGCCGCAGGGAGGGGTGGCTACACCTTC	CASSLAAGRGGYTF
TRBJ2-5	TRBV20-1	-	TGCAGTGCTAGTGCAGGGGAGACCCAGTACTTC	CSASAGETQYF
TRBJ1-1	TRBV7-8	TRBD1	TGTGCCAGCAGCCCAGGACAGGGACCGAACACTGAAGCTTTCTTT	CASSPGQGPNTEAFF
TRBJ2-3	TRBV7-3	TRBD2	TGTGCCAGCAGCCAAACTAGCGATCATACGCAGTATTTT	CASSQTSDHTQYF
TRBJ2-1	TRBV9	TRBD2	TGTGCCAGCAGCGTAGTGGCGGGGGGGCTTTATGAGCAGTTCTTC	CASSVVAGGLYEQFF
TRBJ1-1	TRBV27	-	TGTGCCAGCAGTTTATCTTGGGGGCTGAACACTGAAGCTTTCTTT	CASSLSWGLNTEAFF
TRBJ1-4	TRBV3-1/TRBV3-2	TRBD1	TGTGCCAGCGATTCCCATTCTGGGACAGAAAATGAAAAACTGTTTTTT	CASDSHSGTENEKLFF